This TCR beta chain emerged from a study of blood T cell repertoires in COVID-19. Study-level background: T cells, B-cell-depleted T cells, or PBMCs provided the cDNA or gDNA that served as material.

Original processing notes: For nucleated cells, counts were estimated from reference gene primer amplification. The assay was immunoSEQ multiplex PCR, and TCRdb's table has in-frame clones only and misses some. From that table come the V and J calls and clone size; the DNA was used to work out D and trimming. The sample includes 100,000 to 150,000 clones, about 74% seen only once; the top ten take 4.5% to 6%. CDR3 length: 15 residues. The V segment lost 2 bases and the J segment 5 bases; nucleotides outside the gene matches: 4. CDR1 and CDR2 (germline): SGHRS, YFSETQ. Sequencing was done on a sample of peripheral blood. The genes are TRBV5-1 and TRBJ1-4, with 9 nucleotides matching TRBD1. The sequence was obtained from an elderly man with COVID-19, enrolled during active disease. The CDR3 here is CASSFPTGGNEKLFF. The CDR3 DNA follows: TGCGCCAGCAGCTTCCCCACAGGGGGCAATGAAAAACTGTTTTTT.